The 5 T cell receptor beta chains reported below all come from one sample, sequenced in a study of cytomegalovirus exposure and HLA in healthy donors. Repertoires were generated with immunoSEQ multiplex PCR, while TCRdb's copy carries only in-frame clones and drops some. Of roughly 330,000 clones listed, around 87% are singletons. Sequencing was carried out using PBMCs. Every receptor here comes from a woman in her thirties in good health and CMV-seropositive.

With regard to this clone: This sample includes further DNA sequences coding for the same CDR3. The rearrangement joins TRBV6-5 to TRBJ2-5; no firm D call. V was clipped by 0 bases and J by 5 bases, with 4 bases between them. Germline V gene lookup returns CDR1 MNHEY and CDR2 SVGAGI. CDR3 length equals 12 residues. The CDR3: CASSYSRETQYF. The CDR3 bases are TGTGCCAGCAGTTACTCTCGGGAGACCCAGTACTTC.

J is TRBJ2-7 and V is TRBV6-6, with 8 bases that match TRBD1. Unmatched junction bases numbered 12, after V lost 7 bases and J lost 1 base. CDR3 size: 16 residues. In germline, CDR1 is MNHNY, CDR2 SVGAGI (reference sequence). CDR3 sequence reads: CASTGQGQTSSYEQYF. The DNA of the CDR3 is TGTGCCAGCACCGGACAGGGCCAGACCTCTTCCTACGAGCAGTACTTC.

This chain connects TRBV6-1 to TRBJ1-1, with 7 nucleotides matching TRBD1. Trimming at V came to 7 bases and at J to 5 bases, leaving 10 bases not matched to a gene. The germline V gene has CDR1 MNHNS and CDR2 SASEGT. The CDR3 sequence is 14 residues long. The CDR3: CASMKGAVGTEAFF. DNA of the CDR3: TGTGCCAGCATGAAGGGGGCTGTGGGGACTGAAGCTTTCTTT.

The J gene is TRBJ2-3, the V gene TRBV5-4; no definite D call. CDR3 length: 12 residues. CDR1 and CDR2 from the germline V gene are SGHNT and YYREEE (reference sequence). With 3 bases removed from V and 10 bases from J, the gap between germline ends came to 12 bases. CDR3: CASSWGEGAQYF. CDR3 DNA sequence: TGTGCCAGCAGCTGGGGTGAAGGAGCGCAGTATTTT.

DNA for the CDR3: TGTGCCATCGCCGATGAGGGGGTCCCCTCCTACGAGCAGTACTTC. Amino acid sequence: CAIADEGVPSYEQYF. This rearrangement joins TRBV10-3 to TRBJ2-7, with D maybe TRBD1 (6 bases). Trimming removed 8 bases at V and 0 bases at J, with 17 bases between. CDR3 length equals 15 residues. CDR1 ENHRY and CDR2 SYGVKD come from the germline V gene.